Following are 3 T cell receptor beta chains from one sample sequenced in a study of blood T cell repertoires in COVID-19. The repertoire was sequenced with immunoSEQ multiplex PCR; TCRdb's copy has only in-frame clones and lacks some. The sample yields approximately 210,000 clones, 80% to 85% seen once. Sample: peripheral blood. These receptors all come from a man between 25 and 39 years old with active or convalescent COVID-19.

Here the CDR3 reads CASSQDRGGEKLFF. The CDR3 DNA reads TGTGCCAGCAGCCAGGACAGGGGGGGTGAAAAACTGTTTTTT. The chain combines TRBV7-2 with TRBJ1-4; the match to TRBD1 covers 10 bases. Germline loops: CDR1 SGHTA, CDR2 FQGNSA. The J segment lost 7 bases and the V segment lost 5 bases, leaving 4 bases of the junction unmatched. The CDR3 is 14 amino acids.

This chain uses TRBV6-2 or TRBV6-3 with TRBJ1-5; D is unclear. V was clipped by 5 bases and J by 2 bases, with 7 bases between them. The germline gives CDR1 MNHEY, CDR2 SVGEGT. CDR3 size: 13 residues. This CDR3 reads CASSDIGNQPQHF. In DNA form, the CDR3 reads TGTGCCAGCAGTGACATCGGCAATCAGCCCCAGCATTTT.

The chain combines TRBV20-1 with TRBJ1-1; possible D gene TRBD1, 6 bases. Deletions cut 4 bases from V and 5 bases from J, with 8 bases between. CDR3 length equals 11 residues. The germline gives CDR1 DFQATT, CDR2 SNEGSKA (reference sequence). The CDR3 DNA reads TGCAGTGCTACTAGGGGGACTGAAGCTTTCTTT. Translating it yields CSATRGTEAFF.